This entry describes one T cell receptor (beta chain). This record belongs to a study of blood T cell repertoires in COVID-19. This CDR3 is 15 amino acids long. V was clipped by 0 bases and J by 5 bases; unmatched bases: 6. CDR1 is MNHNY and CDR2 is SVGAGI in the germline V gene (reference sequence). Per the original data handling: Reference gene primers were amplified, and this amplification served to estimate nucleated cell counts. Clones were sequenced by immunoSEQ multiplex PCR, and TCRdb holds only the in-frame ones, with some missing. V and J calls plus clone size are reproduced from that table; the DNA served to infer D and trimming. The profile shows tens of thousands of clones, around 81% of them singletons.

The TCR was taken from a woman aged 70-85 years with acute or convalescent COVID-19. Material: peripheral blood. The rearrangement uses TRBV6-6 and TRBJ2-7; 8 nucleotides line up with TRBD1. CDR3 in DNA: TGTGCCAGCAGTTACTCGAACAGGGGGGACCACGAGCAGTACTTC. It specifies CASSYSNRGDHEQYF.